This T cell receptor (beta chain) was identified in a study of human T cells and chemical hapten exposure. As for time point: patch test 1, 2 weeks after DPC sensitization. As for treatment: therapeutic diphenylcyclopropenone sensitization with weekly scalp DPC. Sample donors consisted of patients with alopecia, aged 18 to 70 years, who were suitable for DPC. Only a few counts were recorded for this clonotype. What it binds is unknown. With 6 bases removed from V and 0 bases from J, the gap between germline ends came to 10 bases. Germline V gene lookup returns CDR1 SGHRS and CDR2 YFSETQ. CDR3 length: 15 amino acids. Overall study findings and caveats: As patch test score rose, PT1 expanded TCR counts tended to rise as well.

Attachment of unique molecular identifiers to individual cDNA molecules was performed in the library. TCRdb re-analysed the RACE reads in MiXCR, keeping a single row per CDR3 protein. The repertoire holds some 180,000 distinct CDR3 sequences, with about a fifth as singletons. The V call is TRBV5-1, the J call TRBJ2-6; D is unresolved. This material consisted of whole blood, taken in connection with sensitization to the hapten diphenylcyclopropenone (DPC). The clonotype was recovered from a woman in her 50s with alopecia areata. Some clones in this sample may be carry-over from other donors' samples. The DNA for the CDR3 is TGCGCCAGCAAGTGGGCTAGCTCTGGGGCCAACGTCCTGACTTTC. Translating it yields CASKWASSGANVLTF.